This TCR beta chain was identified during a study of blood T cell repertoires in COVID-19. Study details: From T cells, B-cell-depleted T cells, or PBMCs came the material, which was cDNA or gDNA.

TCRdb's table, derived via immunoSEQ multiplex PCR, lists solely in-frame clones and lacks some. The sample carries about 110,000 clones, about 83% recorded once. This clone was seen once. V shed 9 bases and J shed 0 bases, with 12 bases lying between them. The CDR3 covers 14 residues. Germline CDR1 reads MNHNY; CDR2 reads SVGAGI (reference sequence). The receptor was isolated from a woman aged 70-85 years with acute or convalescent COVID-19. The J gene is TRBJ1-5, the V gene TRBV6-6; no clear D. Sequencing was carried out using peripheral blood. The CDR3 loop reads CASVYSYSNQPQHF. DNA for the CDR3: TGTGCCAGTGTATACTCCTATAGCAATCAGCCCCAGCATTTT.